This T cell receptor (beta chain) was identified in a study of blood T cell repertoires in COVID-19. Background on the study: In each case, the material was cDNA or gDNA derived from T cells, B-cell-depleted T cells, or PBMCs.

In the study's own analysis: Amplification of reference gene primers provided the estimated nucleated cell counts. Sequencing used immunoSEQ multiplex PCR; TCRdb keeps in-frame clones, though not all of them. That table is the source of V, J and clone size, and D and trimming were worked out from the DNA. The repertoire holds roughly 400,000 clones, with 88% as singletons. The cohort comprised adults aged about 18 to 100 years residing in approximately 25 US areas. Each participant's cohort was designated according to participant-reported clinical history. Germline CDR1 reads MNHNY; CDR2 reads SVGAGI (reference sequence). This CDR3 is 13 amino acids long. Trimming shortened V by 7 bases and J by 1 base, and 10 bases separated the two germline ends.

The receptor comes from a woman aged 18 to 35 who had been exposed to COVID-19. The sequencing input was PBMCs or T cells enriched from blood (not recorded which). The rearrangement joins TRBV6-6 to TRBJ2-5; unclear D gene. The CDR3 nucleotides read TGTGCCAGCACCGGTAGTACCCAAGAGACCCAGTACTTC. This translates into CASTGSTQETQYF.